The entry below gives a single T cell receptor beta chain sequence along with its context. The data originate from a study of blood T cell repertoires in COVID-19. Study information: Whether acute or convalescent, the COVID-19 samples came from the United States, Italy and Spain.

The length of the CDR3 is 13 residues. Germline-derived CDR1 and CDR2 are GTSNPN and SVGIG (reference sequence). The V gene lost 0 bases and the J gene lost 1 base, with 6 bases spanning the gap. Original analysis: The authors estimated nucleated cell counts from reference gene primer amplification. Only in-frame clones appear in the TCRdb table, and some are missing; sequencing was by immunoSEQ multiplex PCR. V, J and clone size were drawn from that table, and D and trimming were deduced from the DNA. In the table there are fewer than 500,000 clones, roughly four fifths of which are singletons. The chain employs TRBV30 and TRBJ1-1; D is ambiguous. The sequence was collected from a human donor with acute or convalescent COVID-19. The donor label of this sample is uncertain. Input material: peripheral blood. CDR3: CAWSVYRNTEAFF. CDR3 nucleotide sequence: TGTGCCTGGAGTGTGTATAGGAACACTGAAGCTTTCTTT. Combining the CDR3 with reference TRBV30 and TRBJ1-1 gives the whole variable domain SQTIHQWPATLVQPVGSPLSLECTVEGTSNPNLYWYRQAAGRGLQLLFYSVGIGQISSEVPQNLSASRPQDRQFILSSKKLLLSDSGFYLCAWSVYRNTEAFFGQGTRLTVV.